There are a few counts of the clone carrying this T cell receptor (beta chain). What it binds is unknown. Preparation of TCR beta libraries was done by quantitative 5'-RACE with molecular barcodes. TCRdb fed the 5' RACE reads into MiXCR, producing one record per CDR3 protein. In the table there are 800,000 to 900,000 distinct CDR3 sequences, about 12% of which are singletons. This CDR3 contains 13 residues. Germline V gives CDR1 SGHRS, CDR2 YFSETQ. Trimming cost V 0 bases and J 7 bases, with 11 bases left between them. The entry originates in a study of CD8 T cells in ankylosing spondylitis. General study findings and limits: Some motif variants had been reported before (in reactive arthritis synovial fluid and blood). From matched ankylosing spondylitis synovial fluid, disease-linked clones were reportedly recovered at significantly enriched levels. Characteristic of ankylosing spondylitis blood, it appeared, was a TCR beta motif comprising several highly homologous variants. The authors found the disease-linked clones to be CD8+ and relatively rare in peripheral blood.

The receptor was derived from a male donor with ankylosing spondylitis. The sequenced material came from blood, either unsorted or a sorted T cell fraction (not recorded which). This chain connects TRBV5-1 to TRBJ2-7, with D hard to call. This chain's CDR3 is CASSLAGWWEQYF. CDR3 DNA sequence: TGCGCCAGCAGCTTGGCCGGCTGGTGGGAGCAGTACTTC.